The next 32 T cell receptor beta chains were all read from a single sample in a study of blood T cell repertoires in COVID-19. Assay: immunoSEQ multiplex PCR; the TCRdb copy retains only in-frame clones and omits some. Of roughly 14,000 clones listed, 80% to 85% are singletons. The sample consisted of peripheral blood. Every receptor here comes from a man at least 80 years old with active or convalescent COVID-19.

The genes are TRBV29-1 and TRBJ2-7, with 7 bases identical to TRBD1. Germline-derived CDR1 and CDR2 are SQVTM and ANQGSEA. V lost 6 bases, J lost 0 bases, and 11 bases stayed unmatched. This CDR3 has 15 residues. This CDR3 reads CSVPYEGAGSYEQYF. The CDR3 nucleotides are TGCAGCGTCCCGTATGAGGGGGCGGGCTCCTACGAGCAGTACTTC.

The chain couples TRBV5-6 to TRBJ1-4; TRBD1 agrees at 10 bases. The CDR3 is 14 residues long. With 5 bases clipped from V and 6 bases from J, the junction kept 4 bases outside the gene matches. The germline gives CDR1 SGHDT, CDR2 YYEEEE. Here the CDR3 reads CASRDRGTDEKLFF. CDR3 nucleotides: TGTGCCAGCAGGGACAGGGGGACAGATGAAAAACTGTTTTTT.

V is TRBV4-1 and J is TRBJ2-7, with 9 bases aligning to TRBD1. The V gene end was trimmed by 0 bases and the J gene end by 0 bases; junction bases not matched to a gene: 9. Germline lookup yields CDR1 MGHRA and CDR2 YSYEKL. The CDR3 is made up of 18 amino acids. In DNA, the CDR3 is TGCGCCAGCAGCCAAGAACTACAGGGGGCCCCAAGCTCCTACGAGCAGTACTTC. Translation: CASSQELQGAPSSYEQYF.

The chain carries TRBV19 and TRBJ1-2, with a tentative D call TRBD1 (6 bases). The ends were cut back, 5 bases at V and 7 bases at J, with 17 bases in the middle. The CDR3 contains 14 residues. The V gene's germline CDR1 is LNHDA and CDR2 SQIVND (reference sequence). The CDR3 nucleotides read TGTGCCAGTAGTGCCATTTCAGGGGTGGCTGGCTACACCTTC. Its translation: CASSAISGVAGYTF.

This clone was recorded a few times. The rearrangement uses TRBV5-4 and TRBJ2-1; TRBD1 matches at 10 bases. Germline V gives CDR1 SGHNT, CDR2 YYREEE (reference sequence). CDR3 size: 14 residues. The V and J ends lost 3 bases and 5 bases, in that order; junction bases with no gene match: 2. The CDR3, as DNA: TGTGCCAGCAGCTATGGACAGGGGGACAATGAGCAGTTCTTC. Protein: CASSYGQGDNEQFF.

The V call is TRBV28, the J call TRBJ2-4; TRBD1 matches 7 bases. Per germline, CDR1 MDHEN and CDR2 SYDVKM. CDR3 length: 18 amino acids. Trimming took 2 bases from V and 1 from J; bases not matched to a gene: 11. The CDR3 sequence is CASSLRTYRGGAKNIQYF. The CDR3 DNA reads as TGTGCCAGCAGTTTACGAACCTACAGGGGCGGTGCCAAAAACATTCAGTACTTC.

The chain is built from TRBV7-7 and TRBJ2-1; D is unclear. V was clipped by 5 bases and J by 2 bases, with 13 bases between them. CDR3 length: 15 amino acids. Germline V CDR1 and CDR2: SSHAT, FNYEAQ (reference sequence). CDR3 residues: CASSQMGAAYNEQFF. The CDR3, as DNA: TGTGCCAGCAGCCAAATGGGTGCGGCCTACAATGAGCAGTTCTTC. The variable domain in full, completed from reference TRBV7-7 and TRBJ2-1, reads GAGVSQSPRYKVTKRGQDVTLRCDPISSHATLYWYQQALGQGPEFLTYFNYEAQPDKSGLPSDRFSAERPEGSISTLTIQRTEQRDSAMYRCASSQMGAAYNEQFFGPGTRLTVL.

The rearrangement joins TRBV9 to TRBJ2-5, with D unresolved. This CDR3 has 14 residues. V was clipped by 3 bases and J by 2 bases, with 11 bases between them. CDR1 is SGDLS and CDR2 is YYNGEE in the germline V gene. The CDR3 DNA sequence: TGTGCCAGCAGCGGTGGTATCACACAAGAGACCCAGTACTTC. This encodes CASSGGITQETQYF.

The chain uses TRBV14 and TRBJ2-3; D ambiguous. Trimming shortened V by 3 bases and J by 14 bases, and 12 bases separated the two germline ends. Germline loops: CDR1 SGHDN, CDR2 FVKESK. This CDR3 is built from 11 residues. Here the CDR3 reads CASSQGPQSYF. The CDR3 DNA follows: TGTGCCAGCAGCCAGGGCCCCCAATCGTATTTT.

The chain combines TRBV4-3 with TRBJ2-3, with 14 bases lining up with TRBD2. CDR3 length: 16 residues. The ends lost 0 bases at V and 8 bases at J; junction bases unmatched: 4. CDR1 LGHNA and CDR2 YSLEER come from the germline V gene. CDR3 sequence: CASSQDRGLAGATQYF. The CDR3 region has the DNA TGCGCCAGCAGCCAAGATAGGGGACTAGCGGGGGCTACGCAGTATTTT.

The V and J genes are TRBV7-9 and TRBJ1-6, with a possible D match to TRBD1 (5 bases). The CDR3 extends over 13 amino acids. Trimming removed 5 bases at V and 14 bases at J, with 16 bases between. Germline V CDR1 and CDR2: SEHNR, FQNEAQ (reference sequence). The CDR3 nucleotides read TGTGCCAGCAGCGTTCCTTCAGGGAGGTCCCTCCACTTT. Encoded protein: CASSVPSGRSLHF. Variable domain in full (rest from reference TRBV7-9 and TRBJ1-6): DTGVSQNPRHKITKRGQNVTFRCDPISEHNRLYWYRQTLGQGPEFLTYFQNEAQLEKSRLLSDRFSAERPKGSFSTLEIQRTEQGDSAMYLCASSVPSGRSLHFGNGTRLTVT.

V is TRBV19 and J is TRBJ1-5, with 7 bases identical to TRBD1. The CDR3 is 16 amino acids. CDR1 and CDR2 from the germline V gene are LNHDA and SQIVND (reference sequence). The trim removed 1 base at V and 1 base at J, leaving 4 bases unmatched. The DNA for the CDR3 is TGTGCCAGTAGTATAGTGACAGGGATCAGCAATCAGCCCCAGCATTTT. Its translation is CASSIVTGISNQPQHF. The full variable domain, with the rest looked up from reference TRBV19 and TRBJ1-5, is DGGITQSPKYLFRKEGQNVTLSCEQNLNHDAMYWYRQDPGQGLRLIYYSQIVNDFQKGDIAEGYSVSREKKESFPLTVTSAQKNPTAFYLCASSIVTGISNQPQHFGDGTRLSIL.

The V gene is TRBV3-1 (or the pseudogene TRBV3-2), the J gene TRBJ2-3; 7 nucleotides align to TRBD2. Germline values: CDR1 LGHDT, CDR2 YNNKEL (reference sequence). V shed 4 bases and J 0 bases; nucleotides not matched to a gene: 10. The CDR3 length is 17 residues. The DNA of the CDR3 is TGTGCCAGCAGCCCGGGTGGAGGGCGGGGGAGCACAGATACGCAGTATTTT. Translation: CASSPGGGRGSTDTQYF.

The V call is TRBV28, the J call TRBJ2-7; D is unresolved. The V gene lost 7 bases and the J gene lost 0 bases, with 4 bases spanning the gap. From germline, CDR1 is MDHEN and CDR2 SYDVKM. The CDR3 length is 11 residues. CDR3 residues: CASTNSYEQYF. DNA for the CDR3: TGTGCCAGCACCAACTCCTACGAGCAGTACTTC. The full variable domain, rest sourced from reference TRBV28 and TRBJ2-7, is DVKVTQSSRYLVKRTGEKVFLECVQDMDHENMFWYRQDPGLGLRLIYFSYDVKMKEKGDIPEGYSVSREKKERFSLILESASTNQTSMYLCASTNSYEQYFGPGTRLTVT.

The chain recombines TRBV6-5 with TRBJ2-5, with 7 bases identical to TRBD2. The germline V gene encodes CDR1 MNHEY and CDR2 SVGAGI. V lost 8 bases to trimming and J lost 5 bases; unmatched junction nucleotides: 14. The CDR3 is 15 residues long. CDR3 DNA sequence: TGTGCCAGCTCATCCGAAGGGAGCGGGGAGGAGACCCAGTACTTC. This translates into CASSSEGSGEETQYF.

This clone was seen only a few times. The V and J genes are TRBV4-3 and TRBJ2-1, with 8 positions matching TRBD2. The CDR3 totals 16 residues. Germline-derived CDR1 and CDR2 are LGHNA and YSLEER. Unmatched junction bases numbered 4, after V lost 0 bases and J lost 3 bases. The CDR3 nucleotides read TGCGCCAGCAGCCAAGAACGGGGGGGGTTCTACAATGAGCAGTTCTTC. Translation gives CASSQERGGFYNEQFF.

The chain carries TRBV19 and TRBJ1-2, with 9 bases lining up with TRBD1. V gave up 1 base and J gave up 2 bases; unmatched junction bases: 2. The CDR3 has 15 residues. Germline V gene sequence: CDR1 LNHDA, CDR2 SQIVND (reference sequence). The CDR3, as DNA: TGTGCCAGTAGTATAGTTGGGACAGGGAACTATGGCTACACCTTC. Translating it yields CASSIVGTGNYGYTF.

CDR3 coding DNA: TGTGCCAGCAGCCGTGACGGGGGCTACGAGCAGTACTTC. Its protein product is CASSRDGGYEQYF. This rearrangement joins TRBV12-3 or TRBV12-4 to TRBJ2-7; TRBD2 might be the D (6 bases). Trimming cost V 6 bases and J 3 bases, with 12 bases left between them. This CDR3 spans 13 amino acids.

This sequence joins TRBV21-1 and TRBJ1-1; no DNA check was done on the table's D call, TRBD1. TRBV21-1 is designated a pseudogene. The CDR3 is 17 residues long. As DNA, the CDR3 is TGTGCCAGCAGCAAAAGGGACAGGGTGATCTTAAACACTGAAGCTTTCTTT. Amino acids: CASSKRDRVILNTEAFF.

The chain combines TRBV14 with TRBJ1-2; unclear D gene. Deletions cut 0 bases from V and 8 bases from J, with 13 bases between. The CDR3 has 14 amino acids. Germline V gene lookup returns CDR1 SGHDN and CDR2 FVKESK. CDR3 residues: CASSQDNGVGGYTF. The CDR3 bases are TGTGCCAGCAGCCAAGATAACGGAGTTGGGGGCTACACCTTC. Combining the CDR3 with reference TRBV14 and TRBJ1-2 gives the whole variable domain EAGVTQFPSHSVIEKGQTVTLRCDPISGHDNLYWYRRVMGKEIKFLLHFVKESKQDESGMPNNRFLAERTGGTYSTLKVQPAELEDSGVYFCASSQDNGVGGYTFGSGTRLTVV.

V gene TRBV5-5 combines with J gene TRBJ2-7; no clear D. Trimming took off 0 bases at V and 7 bases at J, with 14 bases between the two ends. Per the germline V gene, CDR1 is SGHKS and CDR2 is YYEKEE (reference sequence). The CDR3 consists of 14 residues. CDR3 in DNA: TGTGCCAGCAGCTTGGCCACTACCGGATGGGAGCAGTACTTC. Translated, it gives CASSLATTGWEQYF.

The sample holds a few counts of this clone. The V and J genes are TRBV19 and TRBJ2-7; D remains ambiguous. CDR3 length: 13 amino acids. V was shortened by 5 bases and J by 3 bases, with 11 bases between the two germline ends. Germline V lookup: CDR1 LNHDA, CDR2 SQIVND (reference sequence). The DNA for the CDR3 is TGTGCCAGTAGTCCCGGGTTCAACTACGAGCAGTACTTC. The encoded protein is CASSPGFNYEQYF.

V and J are TRBV9 and TRBJ1-2; 8 bases agree with TRBD1. Germline values: CDR1 SGDLS, CDR2 YYNGEE. V shed 2 bases, J shed 8 bases, and the junction held 5 bases outside the gene matches. The CDR3 has 13 residues. The CDR3 sequence: CASSVQGARGYTF. The CDR3 region has the DNA TGTGCCAGCAGCGTGCAGGGGGCAAGAGGCTACACCTTC. Together with reference TRBV9 and TRBJ1-2, the CDR3 gives the full variable domain: DSGVTQTPKHLITATGQRVTLRCSPRSGDLSVYWYQQSLDQGLQFLIQYYNGEERAKGNILERFSAQQFPDLHSELNLSSLELGDSALYFCASSVQGARGYTFGSGTRLTVV.

The chain combines TRBV5-6 with TRBJ2-3; 7 nucleotides agree with TRBD1. Looked up from germline, CDR1 is SGHDT and CDR2 is YYEEEE. The V gene end was trimmed by 9 bases and the J gene end by 4 bases; junction bases not matched to a gene: 11. The CDR3 contains 14 residues. Here the CDR3 reads CATLLYRGADTQYF. CDR3 sequence (DNA): TGTGCCACCCTCCTTTACAGGGGAGCAGATACGCAGTATTTT.

The genes are TRBV6-5 and TRBJ2-7, with 10 bases identical to TRBD1. The CDR3 spans 15 residues. J gave up 0 bases and V 6 bases, and 5 bases lay outside the gene matches. Germline values: CDR1 MNHEY, CDR2 SVGAGI. As DNA, the CDR3 is TGTGCCAGCAGGAGGGGACAGGGGTCCTCCTACGAGCAGTACTTC. Its protein product is CASRRGQGSSYEQYF.

J is TRBJ2-1 and V is TRBV7-9; TRBD2 aligns across 12 bases. V trimming: 7 bases; J trimming: 4 bases; junction bases outside the gene matches: 5. The CDR3 length is 15 residues. Germline V gene data show CDR1 as SEHNR and CDR2 as FQNEAQ (reference sequence). The CDR3 sequence is CASTGLAGYYNEQFF. The CDR3 bases are TGTGCCAGCACCGGACTAGCGGGGTATTACAATGAGCAGTTCTTC.

CDR3 sequence (DNA): TGTGCCAGCAGCGTAGGGGTCGGCAGGGGGCGCGGTGGCTACACCTTC. It is translated as CASSVGVGRGRGGYTF. The chain carries TRBV9 and TRBJ1-2; 8 nucleotides agree with TRBD1. Losses at the gene ends were 0 bases for V and 7 bases for J; bases not matched to a gene: 11. This CDR3 spans 16 amino acids. Looked up from germline, CDR1 is SGDLS and CDR2 is YYNGEE.

This clone occurred a few times. V usage is TRBV5-6 and J usage is TRBJ2-1; TRBD1 matches 8 bases. The junction had 7 bases not matched to a gene; V was cut back by 4 bases and J by 4 bases. The CDR3 length is 15 residues. Germline CDR1 is SGHDT and CDR2 is YYEEEE. DNA for the CDR3: TGTGCCAGCAGCCGGACAGGGAACGGTTACAATGAGCAGTTCTTC. This codes for CASSRTGNGYNEQFF.

V is TRBV5-6 and J is TRBJ2-1; D call uncertain. V lost 1 base, J lost 0 bases, and 8 bases lay in between. Germline lookup yields CDR1 SGHDT and CDR2 YYEEEE. This CDR3 region has 15 residues. The CDR3 coding sequence is TGTGCCAGCAGCTTGTTACGGAGCTCCTACAATGAGCAGTTCTTC. It encodes CASSLLRSSYNEQFF.

J is TRBJ2-2 and V is TRBV7-9; the D is unclear. CDR1 is SEHNR and CDR2 is FQNEAQ in the germline V gene (reference sequence). The CDR3 loop spans 16 amino acids. V was clipped by 5 bases and J by 2 bases, with 15 bases between them. CDR3 bases: TGTGCCAGCAGCGGTTCGAGAGCCTCTAACACCGGGGAGCTGTTTTTT. Amino acid sequence: CASSGSRASNTGELFF.

About this clone itself: Sequence at one end of the junction differs from germline and may be a read error. The chain combines TRBV30 with TRBJ2-3, with D tentatively TRBD2 (7 bases). Per germline, CDR1 GTSNPN and CDR2 SVGIG (reference sequence). CDR3 length equals 15 residues. Written as DNA, the CDR3 is TGTGTCTGGAGGAAGGGAGGGGGGGCTGCAGATACGCAGTATTTT. Its translation is CVWRKGGGAADTQYF.

The table lists this clone with a count of one. The chain carries TRBV27 and TRBJ1-1; 7 bases match TRBD1. The CDR3 runs 13 residues. V lost 0 bases to trimming and J lost 8 bases; unmatched junction nucleotides: 3. Germline V lookup: CDR1 MNHEY, CDR2 SMNVEV (reference sequence). The CDR3, as DNA: TGTGCCAGCAGTTTATCGGGACAGAACGAAGCTTTCTTT. Translating it yields CASSLSGQNEAFF.